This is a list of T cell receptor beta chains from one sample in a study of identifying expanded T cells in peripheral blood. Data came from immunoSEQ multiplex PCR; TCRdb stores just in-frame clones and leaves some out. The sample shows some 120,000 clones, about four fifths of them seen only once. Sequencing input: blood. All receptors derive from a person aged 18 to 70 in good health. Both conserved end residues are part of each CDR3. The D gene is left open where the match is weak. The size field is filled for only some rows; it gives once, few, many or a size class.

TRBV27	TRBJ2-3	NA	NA	CASSFRYTDTQYF	TGTGCCAGCAGTTTCAGGTACACAGATACGCAGTATTTT
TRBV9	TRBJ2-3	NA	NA	CASSVDPGGGRTDTQYF	TGTGCCAGCAGCGTAGACCCGGGGGGCGGTCGCACAGATACGCAGTATTTT
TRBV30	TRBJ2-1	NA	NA	CACTGSSWINEQFF	TGTGCCTGTACAGGGAGTTCATGGATTAATGAGCAGTTCTTC
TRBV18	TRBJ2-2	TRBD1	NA	CASSPRQGSQANTGELFF	TGTGCCAGCTCACCAAGACAGGGGTCCCAAGCGAACACCGGGGAGCTGTTTTTT
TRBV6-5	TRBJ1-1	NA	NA	CASSSGLGILNTEAFF	TGTGCCAGCAGTTCGGGATTAGGAATCCTGAACACTGAAGCTTTCTTT
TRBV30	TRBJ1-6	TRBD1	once	CAWTLTRGQPNSPLHF	TGTGCCTGGACTCTTACCCGGGGACAGCCTAATTCACCCCTCCACTTT
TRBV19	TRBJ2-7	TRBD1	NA	CASSPQGALHEQYF	TGTGCCAGTAGTCCACAGGGGGCCCTACACGAGCAGTACTTC
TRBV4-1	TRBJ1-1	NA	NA	CASSQDAGWEEAFF	TGCGCCAGCAGCCAAGATGCAGGGTGGGAGGAAGCTTTCTTT
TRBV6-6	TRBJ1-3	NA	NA	CASSYKSRGNTIYF	TGTGCCAGCAGTTATAAGTCCAGGGGAAACACCATATATTTT
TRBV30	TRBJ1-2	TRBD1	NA	CAWSVGPPGQGGYGYTF	TGTGCCTGGAGTGTAGGACCTCCGGGACAGGGCGGCTATGGCTACACCTTC
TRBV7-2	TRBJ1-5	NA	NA	CASSLHSVDIRFNQPQHF	TGTGCCAGCAGCTTACATAGTGTGGACATCCGTTTTAATCAGCCCCAGCATTTT
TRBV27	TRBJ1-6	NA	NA	CASSFLLGVGSPLHF	TGTGCCAGCAGTTTCCTGCTAGGGGTCGGGTCACCCCTCCACTTT
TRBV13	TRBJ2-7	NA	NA	CASSPENRASDEQYF	TGTGCCAGCAGCCCTGAGAACAGGGCCTCCGACGAGCAGTACTTC
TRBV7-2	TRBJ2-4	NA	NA	CASSLAGRVSIQYF	TGTGCCAGCAGCTTAGCGGGTAGGGTGAGCATTCAGTACTTC
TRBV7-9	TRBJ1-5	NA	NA	CASSTDSLRQPQHF	TGTGCCAGCAGCACCGACAGTTTGCGCCAGCCCCAGCATTTT
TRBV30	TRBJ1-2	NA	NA	CAWSVFGIGGYTF	TGTGCCTGGAGTGTATTTGGTATTGGAGGCTACACCTTC
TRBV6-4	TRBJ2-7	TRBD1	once	CASSGTGKGYEQYF	TGTGCCAGCAGCGGGACAGGGAAAGGCTACGAGCAGTACTTC
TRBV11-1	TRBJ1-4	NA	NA	CASSRQINEKLFF	TGTGCCAGCAGCCGACAGATTAATGAAAAACTGTTTTTT
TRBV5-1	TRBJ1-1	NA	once	CASSLIHMNTEAFF	TGCGCCAGCAGCTTGATTCACATGAACACTGAAGCTTTCTTT
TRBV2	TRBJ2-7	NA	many	CASSEAPTPGPWDHEQYF	TGTGCCAGCAGTGAAGCGCCTACCCCGGGACCGTGGGACCACGAGCAGTACTTC
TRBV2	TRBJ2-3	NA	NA	CASSVLGRSTDTQYF	TGTGCCAGCAGTGTTTTGGGCCGGAGCACAGATACGCAGTATTTT
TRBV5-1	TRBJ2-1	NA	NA	CASSLSTLRQFF	TGCGCCAGCAGCCTTTCGACGTTGAGACAGTTCTTC
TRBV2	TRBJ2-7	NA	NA	CASSEGGEQYF	TGTGCCAGCAGTGAGGGGGGCGAGCAGTACTTC
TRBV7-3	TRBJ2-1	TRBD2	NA	CASSQAGGTDNEQFF	TGTGCCAGCAGCCAAGCGGGGGGTACTGACAATGAGCAGTTCTTC
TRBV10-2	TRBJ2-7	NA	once	CASSEWPPAGEQYF	TGCGCCAGCAGTGAGTGGCCTCCCGCGGGAGAGCAGTACTTC
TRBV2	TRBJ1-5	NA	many	CASRLGQPQHF	TGTGCCAGCCGCCTGGGGCAGCCCCAGCATTTT
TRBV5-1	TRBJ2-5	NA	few	CASSLQGLRETQYF	TGCGCCAGCAGCTTACAGGGTTTGAGGGAGACCCAGTACTTC
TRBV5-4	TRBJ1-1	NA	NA	CASSFGVGTFTEAFF	TGTGCCAGCAGCTTCGGTGTGGGAACCTTCACTGAAGCTTTCTTT
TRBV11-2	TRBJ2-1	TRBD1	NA	CASSFGTGGHNEQFF	TGTGCCAGCAGCTTCGGGACAGGGGGGCACAATGAGCAGTTCTTC
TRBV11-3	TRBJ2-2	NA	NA	CASSSSWTGTTNTGELFF	TGTGCCAGCAGCTCTTCTTGGACCGGGACAACCAACACCGGGGAGCTGTTTTTT
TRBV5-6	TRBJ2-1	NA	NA	CASSLVGDTYNEQFF	TGTGCCAGCAGCTTGGTAGGGGACACTTACAATGAGCAGTTCTTC
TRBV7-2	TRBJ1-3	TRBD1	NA	CASSLTGGAFGNTIYF	TGTGCCAGCAGCTTAACAGGGGGCGCGTTTGGAAACACCATATATTTT
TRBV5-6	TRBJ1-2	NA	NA	CASSLDSTQGGYGYTF	TGTGCCAGCAGCTTAGACTCAACCCAAGGGGGCTATGGCTACACCTTC